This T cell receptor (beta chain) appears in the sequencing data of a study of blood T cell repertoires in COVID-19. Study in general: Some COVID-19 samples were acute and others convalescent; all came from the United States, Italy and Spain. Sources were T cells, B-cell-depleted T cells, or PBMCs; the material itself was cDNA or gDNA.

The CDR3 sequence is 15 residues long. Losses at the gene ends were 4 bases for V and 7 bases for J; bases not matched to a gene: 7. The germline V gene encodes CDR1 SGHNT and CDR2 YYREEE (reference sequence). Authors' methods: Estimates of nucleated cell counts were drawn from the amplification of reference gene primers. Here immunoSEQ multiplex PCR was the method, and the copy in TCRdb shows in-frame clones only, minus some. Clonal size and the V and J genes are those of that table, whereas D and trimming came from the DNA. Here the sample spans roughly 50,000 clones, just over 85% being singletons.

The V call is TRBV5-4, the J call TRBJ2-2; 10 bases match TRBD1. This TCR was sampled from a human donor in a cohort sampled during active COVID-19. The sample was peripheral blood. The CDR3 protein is CASSRRDRGVGELFF. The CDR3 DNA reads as TGTGCCAGCAGCAGGAGGGACAGGGGCGTCGGGGAGCTGTTTTTT.